These T cell receptor beta chains were read from a single sample in a study of identical twins. A single record per CDR3 protein comes from TCRdb applying MiXCR to the 5' RACE reads. The repertoire holds some 1,600,000 distinct CDR3 sequences, around 29% seen once, with approximately 0.25% in the top ten. Sequenced: cord blood. The origin of the receptors is a newborn girl in good health. The CDR3 runs from the conserved cysteine through the conserved F or W. The D gene is left open where the match is weak. Rows give clone size only sometimes, using once, few, many, or a class for an expanded clone.

len	abundance	d_gene	v_gene	j_gene	CDR3aa
13	few	.	TRBV20-1	TRBJ1-5	CSARRRNNQPQHF
13	few	.	TRBV7-9	TRBJ1-2	CASSLAAVLSYTF
16	.	TRBD2	TRBV7-2	TRBJ2-1	CASSKMGGLLYNEQFF
14	.	TRBD2	TRBV5-1	TRBJ2-3	CASRVAGLTDTQYF
16	.	TRBD1	TRBV10-3	TRBJ2-4	CAISTGQVLAKNIQYF
12	few	.	TRBV29-1	TRBJ1-2	CNVEGQGNGYTF
13	.	.	TRBV4-1	TRBJ1-2	CASSQVAGHGYTF
14	few	TRBD2	TRBV28	TRBJ2-1	CASSRIAGHNEQFF
16	.	TRBD2	TRBV7-8	TRBJ2-3	CASSSGTSLPTDTQYF
15	.	.	TRBV21-1	TRBJ2-4	CASSKVTVAKDIQYF
13	.	.	TRBV20-1	TRBJ2-4	CSALGTFKNIQYF
15	.	TRBD2	TRBV3-1	.	CAGSPSGRPLDEQYF
13	few	TRBD2	TRBV2	TRBJ2-5	CASSGGLAREQYF
23	few	TRBD2	TRBV20-1	TRBJ2-1	CSARTPQREFAVPEGTSYNEQFF
16	.	.	TRBV24-1	TRBJ2-5	CATSDPRSPNYNEQYF
15	few	.	TRBV20-1	TRBJ2-1	CSARDRRGWGNEQFF
16	.	TRBD2	TRBV5-1	TRBJ2-1	CASRHPGLAGGNEQFF
14	.	.	TRBV7-9	TRBJ2-3	CASSLGRVGDTQYF